Listed below are T cell receptor beta chains from one sample, sequenced in a study of T-cell memory formation after mild COVID-19. TCRdb passed the 5' RACE reads through MiXCR, listing each CDR3 protein once. This table has 350,000 or so distinct CDR3 sequences, around 21% appearing once. Sequencing was done on a sample of PBMCs or a T cell subset sorted from them (not recorded which). The receptors stem from an adult woman who had mild COVID-19 (a few samples of this study predate the infection). Cell type and time point are not known. CDR3s include the opening cysteine and the closing phenylalanine or tryptophan. The D gene is left open where the match is weak. Clone size is stated in some rows and not others, as once, few, many or a class when expanded.

D gene: NA; clone size: NA; V gene: TRBV5-1; J gene: TRBJ2-2; CDR3 protein: CASSLAATNTGELFF; CDR3 DNA: TGCGCCAGCAGCTTGGCAGCTACGAACACCGGGGAGCTGTTTTTT
D gene: TRBD1; clone size: few; V gene: TRBV20-1; J gene: TRBJ2-5; CDR3 protein: CSARASGTGKETQYF; CDR3 DNA: TGCAGTGCTAGAGCCTCCGGGACAGGGAAAGAGACCCAGTACTTC
D gene: NA; clone size: few; V gene: TRBV20-1; J gene: TRBJ1-6; CDR3 protein: CSARPGNSDSPLHF; CDR3 DNA: TGCAGTGCTAGACCGGGGAACAGTGATTCACCCCTCCACTTT
D gene: NA; clone size: NA; V gene: TRBV19; J gene: TRBJ2-7; CDR3 protein: CATPNGRLLGNEQYF; CDR3 DNA: TGTGCCACCCCTAACGGACGGCTACTAGGGAACGAGCAGTACTTC
D gene: NA; clone size: few; V gene: TRBV29-1; J gene: TRBJ2-7; CDR3 protein: CSVDGAGTSYF; CDR3 DNA: TGCAGCGTTGATGGGGCCGGGACTTCGTACTTC
D gene: TRBD2; clone size: NA; V gene: TRBV9; J gene: TRBJ2-7; CDR3 protein: CASSVVYRRGGAEQYF; CDR3 DNA: TGTGCCAGCAGCGTAGTGTATAGGCGGGGGGGCGCCGAGCAGTACTTC
D gene: NA; clone size: few; V gene: TRBV6-5; J gene: TRBJ2-1; CDR3 protein: CASRGTGSLRNEQFF; CDR3 DNA: TGTGCCAGCAGAGGTACAGGGTCCCTGAGGAATGAGCAGTTCTTC
D gene: NA; clone size: few; V gene: TRBV2; J gene: TRBJ1-2; CDR3 protein: CASSGSAGYGYTF; CDR3 DNA: TGTGCCAGCAGTGGTTCGGCCGGCTATGGCTACACCTTC
D gene: NA; clone size: many; V gene: TRBV12-3/TRBV12-4; J gene: TRBJ1-1; CDR3 protein: CASSFGGLTEAFF; CDR3 DNA: TGTGCCAGCAGTTTTGGGGGGCTCACTGAAGCTTTCTTT
D gene: TRBD1; clone size: NA; V gene: TRBV24-1; J gene: TRBJ2-2; CDR3 protein: CATSEAGTGRGWAGELFF; CDR3 DNA: TGTGCCACCAGTGAGGCCGGGACAGGCCGAGGGTGGGCCGGGGAGCTGTTTTTT
D gene: TRBD2; clone size: few; V gene: TRBV7-2; J gene: TRBJ2-7; CDR3 protein: CASSLASGKTYEQYF; CDR3 DNA: TGTGCCAGCAGCTTAGCTAGCGGGAAGACCTACGAGCAGTACTTC
D gene: NA; clone size: few; V gene: TRBV6-5; J gene: TRBJ2-5; CDR3 protein: CASSYSEGASLGETQYF; CDR3 DNA: TGTGCCAGCAGTTACTCGGAGGGGGCGTCACTTGGGGAGACCCAGTACTTC
D gene: NA; clone size: NA; V gene: TRBV19; J gene: TRBJ1-1; CDR3 protein: CASSKTQENTEAFF; CDR3 DNA: TGTGCCAGTAGTAAGACACAGGAGAACACTGAAGCTTTCTTT
D gene: TRBD2; clone size: NA; V gene: TRBV12-3/TRBV12-4; J gene: TRBJ2-3; CDR3 protein: CASTRGPGLQADTQYF; CDR3 DNA: TGTGCCAGCACCCGCGGCCCGGGACTACAAGCAGATACGCAGTATTTT
D gene: TRBD1; clone size: NA; V gene: TRBV2; J gene: TRBJ2-5; CDR3 protein: CARVQGPEIQETQYF; CDR3 DNA: TGTGCCAGGGTACAGGGGCCAGAAATCCAAGAGACCCAGTACTTC
D gene: NA; clone size: NA; V gene: TRBV6-6; J gene: TRBJ1-1; CDR3 protein: CASRRGAGTEAFF; CDR3 DNA: TGTGCCAGCCGGAGGGGGGCAGGCACTGAAGCTTTCTTT
D gene: NA; clone size: NA; V gene: TRBV25-1; J gene: TRBJ1-3; CDR3 protein: CASRGDRGESGNTIYF; CDR3 DNA: TGTGCCAGCAGGGGAGATCGAGGAGAATCTGGAAACACCATATATTTT
D gene: NA; clone size: NA; V gene: TRBV19; J gene: TRBJ1-5; CDR3 protein: CASRTGSYQPQHF; CDR3 DNA: TGTGCCAGTAGGACAGGATCCTATCAGCCCCAGCATTTT
D gene: NA; clone size: few; V gene: TRBV5-5; J gene: TRBJ1-5; CDR3 protein: CASSLTGYPQHF; CDR3 DNA: TGTGCCAGCAGCTTAACAGGCTACCCCCAGCATTTT
D gene: TRBD1; clone size: few; V gene: TRBV5-1; J gene: TRBJ1-1; CDR3 protein: CASSLPDRGNTEAFF; CDR3 DNA: TGCGCCAGCAGCTTGCCTGACAGGGGGAACACTGAAGCTTTCTTT
D gene: NA; clone size: NA; V gene: TRBV29-1; J gene: TRBJ2-7; CDR3 protein: CSYTVNSYEQYF; CDR3 DNA: TGCAGCTATACAGTAAATTCCTACGAGCAGTACTTC
D gene: TRBD2; clone size: few; V gene: TRBV18; J gene: TRBJ2-1; CDR3 protein: CASSLSSGGSPNEQFF; CDR3 DNA: TGTGCCAGCTCACTGAGTAGCGGGGGGTCCCCGAATGAGCAGTTCTTC
D gene: TRBD1; clone size: few; V gene: TRBV7-9; J gene: TRBJ1-1; CDR3 protein: CASSLAGQGGVEAFF; CDR3 DNA: TGTGCCAGCAGCTTAGCGGGACAGGGCGGGGTTGAAGCTTTCTTT
D gene: TRBD1; clone size: NA; V gene: TRBV18; J gene: TRBJ1-5; CDR3 protein: CASSRLGQGIGDNQPQHF; CDR3 DNA: TGTGCCAGCTCACGACTCGGACAGGGGATTGGAGACAATCAGCCCCAGCATTTT
D gene: NA; clone size: few; V gene: TRBV6-5; J gene: TRBJ2-4; CDR3 protein: CASSPPEGLVYF; CDR3 DNA: TGTGCCAGCAGCCCGCCGGAGGGCCTGGTGTACTTC
D gene: NA; clone size: NA; V gene: TRBV3-1; J gene: TRBJ1-5; CDR3 protein: CASSSQGHNQPQHF; CDR3 DNA: TGTGCCAGCAGCTCACAGGGCCACAATCAGCCCCAGCATTTT